The next 12 T cell receptor beta chains were all read from a single sample in a study of blood T cell repertoires in COVID-19. Some clones are missing from TCRdb's copy, which holds only in-frame ones; the method was immunoSEQ multiplex PCR. The repertoire has some 140,000 clones, about 80% of them found once; the top ten carry under 4.5%. The sample taken for sequencing was peripheral blood. The source is a man aged 60-69 years with acute or convalescent COVID-19.

The chain carries TRBV20-1 and TRBJ2-5; no clear D. Per the germline V gene, CDR1 is DFQATT and CDR2 is SNEGSKA (reference sequence). V shed 1 base and J shed 4 bases, with 4 bases lying between them. The CDR3 spans 11 residues. For the CDR3, the DNA is TGCAGTGCTAGAGGGCCAGAGACCCAGTACTTC. Protein: CSARGPETQYF.

The chain joins TRBV7-9 to TRBJ1-1, with 9 nucleotides matching TRBD1. This CDR3 is 16 amino acids long. Germline CDR1 SEHNR, CDR2 FQNEAQ (reference sequence). With 5 bases clipped from V and 0 bases from J, the junction kept 7 bases outside the gene matches. In nucleotides, the CDR3 is TGTGCCAGCAGCCGGGACAGGGAGTTACTGAACACTGAAGCTTTCTTT. Translated: CASSRDRELLNTEAFF. The variable domain in full, completed from reference TRBV7-9 and TRBJ1-1, reads DTGVSQNPRHKITKRGQNVTFRCDPISEHNRLYWYRQTLGQGPEFLTYFQNEAQLEKSRLLSDRFSAERPKGSFSTLEIQRTEQGDSAMYLCASSRDRELLNTEAFFGQGTRLTVV.

V gene TRBV27 combines with J gene TRBJ1-1; maybe TRBD1 (5 bases). Germline V gene data show CDR1 as MNHEY and CDR2 as SMNVEV (reference sequence). V was clipped by 4 bases and J by 0 bases, with 12 bases between them. This CDR3 comprises 15 residues. In nucleotides, the CDR3 is TGTGCCAGCAGTTCGCAAGACAGTCTGAACACTGAAGCTTTCTTT. Translating gives CASSSQDSLNTEAFF.

In its sample, this clone was seen once. The V call is TRBV10-3, the J call TRBJ1-6, with D hard to call. This CDR3 is built from 14 residues. Per the germline V gene, CDR1 is ENHRY and CDR2 is SYGVKD. V was pared by 6 bases and J by 5 bases, with 11 bases between. The CDR3 sequence: CAIRTTADNSPLHF. CDR3 in DNA: TGTGCCATCAGAACAACCGCCGATAATTCACCCCTCCACTTT.

This clone has more than one count but fewer than ten. This chain connects TRBV19 to TRBJ2-4; TRBD1 aligns across 8 bases. The CDR3 covers 14 residues. Per germline, CDR1 LNHDA and CDR2 SQIVND (reference sequence). V lost 7 bases to trimming and J lost 6 bases; unmatched junction nucleotides: 8. This CDR3 reads CASNPDRVGNIQYF. DNA for the CDR3: TGTGCCAGTAACCCGGACAGGGTCGGAAACATTCAGTACTTC.

V gene TRBV30 combines with J gene TRBJ1-4, with D maybe TRBD1 (5 bases). CDR3 length: 13 amino acids. V lost 5 bases and J lost 10, with 17 bases in between. Germline V lookup: CDR1 GTSNPN, CDR2 SVGIG (reference sequence). In DNA, the CDR3 is TGTGCCTGGGGAGAAGGGGCGCAGTCAAAACTGTTTTTT. Translated, it gives CAWGEGAQSKLFF.

The J gene is TRBJ1-4, the V gene TRBV5-4, with D perhaps matching TRBD1 (6 bases). Germline loops: CDR1 SGHNT, CDR2 YYREEE (reference sequence). There are 15 residues in the CDR3. Trimming pared 1 base from V and 8 bases from J, leaving 15 bases between. This CDR3 is CASSLTPTGNEKLFF. For the CDR3, the DNA is TGTGCCAGCAGCTTGACCCCAACAGGGAACGAAAAACTGTTTTTT.

The chain couples TRBV25-1 to TRBJ1-5, with D uncertain. The CDR3 has 15 residues. CDR1 is MGHDK and CDR2 is SYGVNS in the germline V gene. V was clipped by 1 base and J by 0 bases, with 7 bases between them. The CDR3 protein is CASSEFTGSNQPQHF. The CDR3 DNA is TGTGCCAGCAGTGAATTTACGGGTAGCAATCAGCCCCAGCATTTT.

The V gene is TRBV11-2, the J gene TRBJ2-3; possibly TRBD2 for D (5 bases). The V gene's germline CDR1 is SGHAT and CDR2 FQNNGV. Trimming removed 4 bases at V and 8 bases at J, with 10 bases between. The CDR3 is made up of 12 amino acids. Here the CDR3 reads CASSSSEGTQYF. DNA of the CDR3: TGTGCCAGCAGCTCCTCCGAGGGTACGCAGTATTTT.

The CDR3 sequence: CASSFWEGTEAFF. The CDR3, as DNA: TGCGCCAGCAGCTTTTGGGAGGGGACTGAAGCTTTCTTT. This rearrangement joins TRBV5-1 to TRBJ1-1, with D possibly being TRBD1 (5 bases). Trimming removed 2 bases from V and 5 bases from J, with 10 bases in between. Germline CDR1 is SGHRS and CDR2 is YFSETQ. The CDR3 length is 13 residues.

The chain carries TRBV7-9 and TRBJ1-2, with TRBD1 matching over 9 bases. J was trimmed by 5 bases and V by 1 base; bases with no gene match: 8. Per germline, CDR1 SEHNR and CDR2 FQNEAQ (reference sequence). The CDR3 is 16 amino acids. The CDR3 region has the DNA TGTGCCAGCAGCTTAGGTGGAGGACAGGGGATGTATGGCTACACCTTC. Amino acids: CASSLGGGQGMYGYTF.

A single count supports this clone. This sequence joins TRBV28 and TRBJ1-3; TRBD1 aligns across 9 bases. This CDR3 is 15 amino acids long. V was pared by 6 bases and J by 0 bases, with 3 bases of the junction left unmatched. The germline gives CDR1 MDHEN, CDR2 SYDVKM. DNA for the CDR3: TGTGCCAGCAGCGGGGGACAGGGCTCTGGAAACACCATATATTTT. It yields the protein CASSGGQGSGNTIYF.